This T cell receptor (beta chain) was found in a study of blood T cell repertoires in COVID-19. While infection was still active, Seattle patients were enrolled and then followed longitudinally. The CDR3 is 16 residues long. Germline V lookup: CDR1 SGHTA, CDR2 FQGNSA. V dropped 2 bases and J dropped 4 bases, with 17 bases sitting between them. The data were produced by immunoSEQ multiplex PCR, yet TCRdb's version contains in-frame clones alone and is incomplete. The sample lists roughly 25,000 clones, approximately 75% occurring once. The V and J genes are TRBV7-2 and TRBJ1-2; a possible D gene is TRBD1 (5 bases). The source material was peripheral blood. This receptor was obtained from a woman in her 70s with COVID-19, enrolled during active disease. The CDR3 protein is CASSLTLVAGFYGYTF. In DNA, the CDR3 is TGTGCCAGCAGCTTAACGCTAGTTGCAGGGTTCTATGGCTACACCTTC.